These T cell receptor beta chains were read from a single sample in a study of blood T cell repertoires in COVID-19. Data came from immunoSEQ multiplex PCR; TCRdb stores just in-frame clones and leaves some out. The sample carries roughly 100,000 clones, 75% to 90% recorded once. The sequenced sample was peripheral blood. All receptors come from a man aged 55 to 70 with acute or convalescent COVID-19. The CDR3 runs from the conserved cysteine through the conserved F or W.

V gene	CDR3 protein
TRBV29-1	CSVARQGYEQYF
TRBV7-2	CASSPGLAGSGELFF
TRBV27	CASSPYEGGRDEQYF
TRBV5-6	CASSSGQLDSPLHF
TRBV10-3	CAISESGSGQETQYF
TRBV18	CASSLPGQGDTGELFF
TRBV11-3	CASSRDGLNNEQFF
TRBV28	CASRARDSGANVLTF
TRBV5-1	CASWRTGPLSSYNEQFF
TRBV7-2	CASSLVWGRINEQFF
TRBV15	CATSRDQAGANVLTF
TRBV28	CASRERSYQPQHF
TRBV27	CASSLSGQVFSPLHF
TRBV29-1	CSVESFTGELFF
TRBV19	CASSMGLSTYQETQYF
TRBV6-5	CASSYRGGSGNTIYF
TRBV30	CAWSAGAPNQPQHF
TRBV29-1	CSVGAPDTQYF
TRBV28	CASSYGTSSQETQYF
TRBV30	CAWSVITHRGGYTF
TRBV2	CASSRVTVGGGYTF
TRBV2	CATGGLAKETQYF
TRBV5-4	CASSLAPSAHGQYF
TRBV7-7	CASSGSPGKGPSGANVLTF
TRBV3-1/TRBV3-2	CASSQDAMGLAGNEVDGDTQYF
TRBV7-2	CASSYGTTNQPQHF
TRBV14	CASSPRQAASGNTIYF
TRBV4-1	CASSRPGTDLNTEAFF
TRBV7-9	CASSAARPSTDTQYF
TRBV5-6	CASSPGGRSTEAFF